The 2 T cell receptor beta chains listed next were all sequenced from one sample in a study of shared clonotypes between healthy human individuals. Terminally differentiated effector memory CD45RA+ cells were excluded by CCR7 positive selection of CD45RO-negative cells. Libraries were prepared by immunoSEQ multiplex PCR; TCRdb keeps only in-frame clonotypes and omits some of them. The sample has hundreds of thousands of clones, around 96% seen once. The sample consisted of naive CD8+ T cells sorted from blood. These receptors were collected from a woman aged 30 to 39 in good health.

The V gene is TRBV7-8, the J gene TRBJ1-5, with TRBD1 matching 7 bases. Trimming took 5 bases from V and 3 from J; bases not matched to a gene: 10. In germline, CDR1 is SGHVS, CDR2 FQNEAQ. This CDR3 has 16 residues. CDR3 nucleotide sequence: TGTGCCAGCAGCCCACTGGGGGGACAGCTCAATCAGCCCCAGCATTTT. Translated: CASSPLGGQLNQPQHF.

This clone came up once. The genes are TRBV5-4 and TRBJ2-7; possibly TRBD2 for D (5 bases). V lost 4 bases and J 7 bases, leaving 9 bases between the germline ends. Germline V gene lookup returns CDR1 SGHNT and CDR2 YYREEE (reference sequence). This CDR3 has 11 residues. The CDR3 protein is CASSTPGEQYF. The CDR3 nucleotides read TGTGCCAGCAGCACCCCGGGGGAGCAGTACTTC.